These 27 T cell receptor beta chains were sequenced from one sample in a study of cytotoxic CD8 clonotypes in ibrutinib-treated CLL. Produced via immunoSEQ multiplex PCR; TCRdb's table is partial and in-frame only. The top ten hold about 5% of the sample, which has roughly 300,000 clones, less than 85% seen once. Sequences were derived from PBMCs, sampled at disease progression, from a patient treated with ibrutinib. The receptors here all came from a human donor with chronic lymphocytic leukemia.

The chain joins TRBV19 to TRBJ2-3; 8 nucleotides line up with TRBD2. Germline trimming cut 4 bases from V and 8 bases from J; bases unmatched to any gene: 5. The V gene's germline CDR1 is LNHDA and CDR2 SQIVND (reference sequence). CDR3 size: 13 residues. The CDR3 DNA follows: TGTGCCAGTAGTAGTTTGGCGGGAGGTACGCAGTATTTT. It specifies CASSSLAGGTQYF.

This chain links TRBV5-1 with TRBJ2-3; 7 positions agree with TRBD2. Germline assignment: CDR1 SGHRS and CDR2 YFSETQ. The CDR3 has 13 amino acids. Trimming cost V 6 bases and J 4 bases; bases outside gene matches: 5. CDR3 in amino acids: CASNGGLADTQYF. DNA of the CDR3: TGCGCCAGCAACGGGGGGTTGGCAGATACGCAGTATTTT. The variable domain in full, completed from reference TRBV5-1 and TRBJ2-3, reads KAGVTQTPRYLIKTRGQQVTLSCSPISGHRSVSWYQQTPGQGLQFLFEYFSETQRNKGNFPGRFSGRQFSNSRSEMNVSTLELGDSALYLCASNGGLADTQYFGPGTRLTVL.

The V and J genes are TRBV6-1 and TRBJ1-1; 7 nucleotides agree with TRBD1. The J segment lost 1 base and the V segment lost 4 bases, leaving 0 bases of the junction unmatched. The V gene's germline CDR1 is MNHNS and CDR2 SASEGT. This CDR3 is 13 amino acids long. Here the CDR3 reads CASSGQGNTEAFF. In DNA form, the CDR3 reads TGTGCCAGCAGTGGACAGGGGAACACTGAAGCTTTCTTT.

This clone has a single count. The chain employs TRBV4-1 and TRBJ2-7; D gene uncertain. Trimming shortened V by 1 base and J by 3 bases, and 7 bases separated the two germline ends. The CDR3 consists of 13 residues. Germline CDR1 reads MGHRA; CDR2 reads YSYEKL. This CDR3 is CASSQAVLYEQYF. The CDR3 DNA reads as TGCGCCAGCAGCCAAGCGGTCCTCTACGAGCAGTACTTC.

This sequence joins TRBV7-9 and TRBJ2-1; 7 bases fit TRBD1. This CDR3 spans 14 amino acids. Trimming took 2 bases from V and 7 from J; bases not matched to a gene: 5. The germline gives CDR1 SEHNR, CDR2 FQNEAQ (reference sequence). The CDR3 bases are TGTGCCAGCAGCTTACCCCAGGGGGTTAATGAGCAGTTCTTC. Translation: CASSLPQGVNEQFF.

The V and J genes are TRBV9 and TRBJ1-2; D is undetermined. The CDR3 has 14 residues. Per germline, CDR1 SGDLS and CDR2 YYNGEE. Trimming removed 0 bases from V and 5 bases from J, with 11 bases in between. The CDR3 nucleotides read TGTGCCAGCAGCGTAGAAGAGTCGGGGTATGGCTACACCTTC. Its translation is CASSVEESGYGYTF.

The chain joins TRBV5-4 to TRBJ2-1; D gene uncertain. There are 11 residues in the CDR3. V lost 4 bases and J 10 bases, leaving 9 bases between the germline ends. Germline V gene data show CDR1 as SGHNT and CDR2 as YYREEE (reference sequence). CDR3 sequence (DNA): TGTGCCAGCAGCCTGGGATGGGAGCAGTTCTTC. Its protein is CASSLGWEQFF.

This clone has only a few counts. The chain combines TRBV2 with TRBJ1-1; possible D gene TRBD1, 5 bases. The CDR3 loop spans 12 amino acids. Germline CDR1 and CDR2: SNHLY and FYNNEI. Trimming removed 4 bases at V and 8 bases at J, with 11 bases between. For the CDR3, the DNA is TGTGCCAGCAGTGTAGGGCCAGGGGAAGCTTTCTTT. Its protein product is CASSVGPGEAFF. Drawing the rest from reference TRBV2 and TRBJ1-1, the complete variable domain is EPEVTQTPSHQVTQMGQEVILRCVPISNHLYFYWYRQILGQKVEFLVSFYNNEISEKSEIFDDQFSVERPDGSNFTLKIRSTKLEDSAMYFCASSVGPGEAFFGQGTRLTVV.

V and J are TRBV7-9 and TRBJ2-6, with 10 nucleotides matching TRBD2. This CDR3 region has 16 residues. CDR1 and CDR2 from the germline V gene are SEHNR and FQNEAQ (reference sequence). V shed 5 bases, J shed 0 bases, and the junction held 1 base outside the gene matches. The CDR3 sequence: CASSGLAVSGANVLTF. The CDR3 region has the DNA TGTGCCAGCAGCGGACTAGCGGTCTCTGGGGCCAACGTCCTGACTTTC. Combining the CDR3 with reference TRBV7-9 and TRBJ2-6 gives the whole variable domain DTGVSQNPRHKITKRGQNVTFRCDPISEHNRLYWYRQTLGQGPEFLTYFQNEAQLEKSRLLSDRFSAERPKGSFSTLEIQRTEQGDSAMYLCASSGLAVSGANVLTFGAGSRLTVL.

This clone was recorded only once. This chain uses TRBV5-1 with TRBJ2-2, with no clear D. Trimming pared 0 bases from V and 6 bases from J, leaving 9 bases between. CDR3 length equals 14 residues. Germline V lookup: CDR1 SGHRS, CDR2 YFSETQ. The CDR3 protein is CASSLALGPGELFF. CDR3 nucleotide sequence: TGCGCCAGCAGCTTGGCCCTGGGTCCCGGGGAGCTGTTTTTT.

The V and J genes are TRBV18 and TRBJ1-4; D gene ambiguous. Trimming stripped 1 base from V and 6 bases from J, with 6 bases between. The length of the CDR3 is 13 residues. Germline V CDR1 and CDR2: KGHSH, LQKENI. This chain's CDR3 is CASSPHQDEKLFF. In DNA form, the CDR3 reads TGTGCCAGCTCACCACACCAGGATGAAAAACTGTTTTTT.

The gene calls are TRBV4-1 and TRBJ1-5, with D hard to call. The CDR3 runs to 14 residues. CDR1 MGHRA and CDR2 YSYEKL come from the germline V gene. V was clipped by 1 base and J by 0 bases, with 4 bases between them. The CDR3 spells CASSQVYSNQPQHF. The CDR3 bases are TGCGCCAGCAGCCAAGTCTATAGCAATCAGCCCCAGCATTTT.

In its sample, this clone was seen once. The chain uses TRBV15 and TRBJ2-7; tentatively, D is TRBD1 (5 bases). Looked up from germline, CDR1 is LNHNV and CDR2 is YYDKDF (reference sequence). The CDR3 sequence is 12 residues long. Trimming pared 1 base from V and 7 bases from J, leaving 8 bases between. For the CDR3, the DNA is TGTGCCACCAGCAGAGCAGCAGGGGAGCAGTACTTC. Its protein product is CATSRAAGEQYF.

DNA for the CDR3: TGTGCCAGCAGCTTAGAGTCCCGCGGGCAGTACAATGAGCAGTTCTTC. Its protein is CASSLESRGQYNEQFF. This chain joins TRBV13 and TRBJ2-1; possible D gene TRBD2, 5 bases. The CDR3 sequence is 16 residues long. Germline-derived CDR1 and CDR2 are PRHDT and FYEKMQ (reference sequence). Trimming removed 1 base from V and 4 bases from J, with 14 bases in between. The whole variable domain, remainder taken from reference TRBV13 and TRBJ2-1, is AAGVIQSPRHLIKEKRETATLKCYPIPRHDTVYWYQQGPGQDPQFLISFYEKMQSDKGSIPDRFSAQQFSDYHSELNMSSLELGDSALYFCASSLESRGQYNEQFFGPGTRLTVL.

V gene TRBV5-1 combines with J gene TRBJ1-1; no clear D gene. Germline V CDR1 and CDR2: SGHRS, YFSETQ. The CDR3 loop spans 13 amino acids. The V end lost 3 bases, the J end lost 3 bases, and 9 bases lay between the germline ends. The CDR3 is CASSSGGYTEAFF. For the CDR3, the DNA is TGCGCCAGCAGCTCGGGTGGATACACTGAAGCTTTCTTT.

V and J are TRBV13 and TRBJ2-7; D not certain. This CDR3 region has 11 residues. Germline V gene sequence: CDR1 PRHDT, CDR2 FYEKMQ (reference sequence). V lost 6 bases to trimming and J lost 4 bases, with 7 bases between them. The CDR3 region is CASSRRYEQYF. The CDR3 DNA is TGTGCCAGCAGTAGGCGGTACGAGCAGTACTTC.

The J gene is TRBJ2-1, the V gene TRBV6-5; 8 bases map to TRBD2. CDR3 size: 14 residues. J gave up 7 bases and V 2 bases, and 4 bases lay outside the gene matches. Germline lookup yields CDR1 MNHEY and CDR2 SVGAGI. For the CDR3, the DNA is TGTGCCAGCAGTTACGCGGGAGGTCTGAATGAGCAGTTCTTC. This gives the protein CASSYAGGLNEQFF.

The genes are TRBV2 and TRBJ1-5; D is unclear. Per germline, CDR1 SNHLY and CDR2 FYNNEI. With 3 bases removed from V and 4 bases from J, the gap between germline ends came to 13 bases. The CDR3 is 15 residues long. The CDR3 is CASSERRWANQPQHF. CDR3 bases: TGTGCCAGCAGTGAGAGGAGGTGGGCGAATCAGCCCCAGCATTTT.

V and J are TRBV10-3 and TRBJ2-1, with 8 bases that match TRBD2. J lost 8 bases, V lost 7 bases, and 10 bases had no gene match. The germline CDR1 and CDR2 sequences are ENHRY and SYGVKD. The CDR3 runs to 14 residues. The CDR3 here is CAITPGLARDEQFF. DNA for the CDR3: TGTGCCATCACTCCCGGACTAGCCCGGGATGAGCAGTTCTTC.

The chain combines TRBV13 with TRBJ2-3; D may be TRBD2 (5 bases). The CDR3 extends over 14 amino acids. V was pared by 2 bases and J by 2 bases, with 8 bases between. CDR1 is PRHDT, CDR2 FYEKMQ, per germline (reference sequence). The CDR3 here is CASSLHRDTDTQYF. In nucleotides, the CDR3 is TGTGCCAGCAGCTTACACCGGGACACAGATACGCAGTATTTT. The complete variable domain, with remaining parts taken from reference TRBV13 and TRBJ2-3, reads AAGVIQSPRHLIKEKRETATLKCYPIPRHDTVYWYQQGPGQDPQFLISFYEKMQSDKGSIPDRFSAQQFSDYHSELNMSSLELGDSALYFCASSLHRDTDTQYFGPGTRLTVL.

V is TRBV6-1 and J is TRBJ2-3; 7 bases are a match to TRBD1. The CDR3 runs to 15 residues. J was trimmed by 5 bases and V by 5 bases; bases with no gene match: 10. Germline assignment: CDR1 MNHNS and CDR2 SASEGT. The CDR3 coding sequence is TGTGCCAGCAGTCCGCAGTCGGGACAGCAAGATACGCAGTATTTT. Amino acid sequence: CASSPQSGQQDTQYF.

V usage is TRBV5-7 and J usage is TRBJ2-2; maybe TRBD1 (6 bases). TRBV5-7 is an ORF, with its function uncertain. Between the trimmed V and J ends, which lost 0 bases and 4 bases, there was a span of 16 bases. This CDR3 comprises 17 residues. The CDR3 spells CASSLALGQLFTGELFF. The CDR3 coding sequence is TGTGCCAGCAGCTTGGCTTTAGGACAGCTCTTCACCGGGGAGCTGTTTTTT.

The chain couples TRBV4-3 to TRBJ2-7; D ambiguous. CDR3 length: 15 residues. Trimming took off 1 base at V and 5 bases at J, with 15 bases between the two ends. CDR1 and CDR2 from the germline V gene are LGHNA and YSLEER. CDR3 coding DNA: TGCGCCAGCAGCCAAGCTCGTTTAGGAAGTCACGAGCAGTACTTC. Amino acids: CASSQARLGSHEQYF.

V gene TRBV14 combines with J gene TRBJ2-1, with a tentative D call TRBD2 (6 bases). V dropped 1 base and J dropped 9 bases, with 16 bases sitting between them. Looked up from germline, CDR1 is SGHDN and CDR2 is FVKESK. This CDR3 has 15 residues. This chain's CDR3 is CASSQVAVLAGEQFF. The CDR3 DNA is TGTGCCAGCAGCCAAGTTGCGGTACTAGCCGGTGAGCAGTTCTTC.

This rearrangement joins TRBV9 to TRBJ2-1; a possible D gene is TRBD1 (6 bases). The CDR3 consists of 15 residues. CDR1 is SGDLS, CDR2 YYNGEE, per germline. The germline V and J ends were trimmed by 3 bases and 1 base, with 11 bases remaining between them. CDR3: CASSAEDSSYNEQFF. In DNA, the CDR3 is TGTGCCAGCAGCGCTGAGGACAGTTCCTACAATGAGCAGTTCTTC.

CDR3 protein: CASGSGTAAGNEQFF. Here the CDR3 DNA reads TGCGCCAGCGGATCCGGGACAGCGGCAGGGAATGAGCAGTTCTTC. The V call is TRBV4-1, the J call TRBJ2-1; 7 bases are shared with TRBD1. V shed 8 bases, J shed 7 bases, and the junction held 14 bases outside the gene matches. The germline V gene has CDR1 MGHRA and CDR2 YSYEKL. The CDR3 is made up of 15 amino acids.

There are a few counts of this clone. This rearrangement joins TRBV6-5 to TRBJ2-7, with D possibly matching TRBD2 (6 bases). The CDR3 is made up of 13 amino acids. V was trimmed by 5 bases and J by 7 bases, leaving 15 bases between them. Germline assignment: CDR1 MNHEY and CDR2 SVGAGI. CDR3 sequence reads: CASSRSGAGEQYF. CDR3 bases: TGTGCCAGCAGTCGATCCGGGGCGGGGGAGCAGTACTTC.